The following is a T cell receptor (beta chain) sequence with its context. What it binds is unknown. One entry per CDR3 protein, called by TCRdb with MiXCR from the 5' RACE reads. The table has a few hundred thousand distinct CDR3 sequences, about 22% seen once. This sample stems from a study of CD8 T cells in ankylosing spondylitis. Findings and limits, study-wide: Ankylosing spondylitis blood seemed to carry a telltale TCR beta motif made of several highly homologous variants. Disease-linked clones were CD8+ and relatively rare in peripheral blood.

Material: blood, either unsorted or a sorted T cell fraction (not recorded which). This TCR derives from a male donor with ankylosing spondylitis.

As DNA, the CDR3 is TGTGCCAGCAGCCCCCGGGACAGCACGAACACCGGGGAGCTGTTTTTT. Translated: CASSPRDSTNTGELFF. The rearrangement joins TRBV12-3 or TRBV12-4 to TRBJ2-2; 7 bases map to TRBD1. The CDR3 consists of 16 residues. Trimming removed 6 bases from V and 0 bases from J; junction bases left unmatched: 7.